Below are 14 T cell receptor beta chains sequenced from a single sample in a study of T cells in Graves' hyperthyroidism and ophthalmopathy (dated 2019 in TCRdb). Library generation was performed with multiplex PCR. TCRdb names Illumina HiSeq 2000 as the instrument used. The TCR beta CDR3 regions were amplified from RNA transcripts. For the first round of RT-PCR on the TCR CDR3, the HTBI primer set was used together with the Qiagen OneStep RT-PCR kit. TCRdb applied fastp at Q25 and MiXCR to the public reads, then kept only in-frame beta chains. Each CDR3 protein appears once, grouped with its most common genes and DNA. For this sample the table gives 500,000 to 650,000 distinct CDR3 sequences, of which around 15% were detected only once. The ten largest clones represent roughly 13% of the sample. What was sequenced was blood. Receptors were obtained from a woman aged 40 to 50 with Graves' hyperthyroidism.

Many counts were recorded for this clonotype. This chain links TRBV7-9 with TRBJ2-3; 14 positions agree with TRBD2. J lost 4 bases, V lost 3 bases, and 6 bases had no gene match. Germline assignment: CDR1 SEHNR and CDR2 FQNEAQ (reference sequence). This CDR3 has 17 amino acids. CDR3 amino acids: CASSFPGLAGVSDTQYF. The CDR3 region has the DNA TGTGCCAGCAGCTTCCCGGGACTAGCGGGAGTTTCAGATACGCAGTATTTT. Full variable domain (rest looked up from reference TRBV7-9 and TRBJ2-3): DTGVSQNPRHKITKRGQNVTFRCDPISEHNRLYWYRQTLGQGPEFLTYFQNEAQLEKSRLLSDRFSAERPKGSFSTLEIQRTEQGDSAMYLCASSFPGLAGVSDTQYFGPGTRLTVL.

A word on this clonotype: A much larger clone differs from this one at a single base, so this may be a read error. Since no conserved phenylalanine or tryptophan closes the CDR3, a read error is the likely cause. The CDR3: CASSAGLGGRQETQYL. DNA of the CDR3: TGTGCCAGCAGTGCAGGATTGGGCGGGAGGCAAGAGACCCAGTACCTC. This chain connects TRBV2 to TRBJ2-5; TRBD2 aligns across 8 bases. CDR3 length: 16 amino acids. Germline CDR1 reads SNHLY; CDR2 reads FYNNEI. The V gene end was trimmed by 4 bases and the J gene end by 2 bases; junction bases not matched to a gene: 9.

This clonotype has at least ten counts. The CDR3 DNA follows: TGTGCCAGCAGCTTAGTTTTCTCGCGGGAGGGCCTTGGGGAGACCCAGTACTTC. Residues: CASSLVFSREGLGETQYF. The genes are TRBV7-2 and TRBJ2-5, with 9 bases aligning to TRBD2. Germline CDR1 SGHTA, CDR2 FQGNSA. The CDR3 runs to 18 residues. Germline trimming cut 1 base from V and 5 bases from J; bases unmatched to any gene: 14.

This clonotype was observed a handful of times. For the CDR3, the DNA is TGTGCCAGCAGTCCCCTTTCGAACACTGAAGCTTTCTTT. Residues: CASSPLSNTEAFF. The chain couples TRBV28 to TRBJ1-1; D gene uncertain. V was pared by 5 bases and J by 1 base, with 8 bases between. This CDR3 has 13 residues. From germline, CDR1 is MDHEN and CDR2 SYDVKM.

This clonotype has ten or more counts. This chain connects TRBV27 to TRBJ1-1, with 10 bases aligning to TRBD1. Germline CDR1 MNHEY, CDR2 SMNVEV (reference sequence). J lost 5 bases, V lost 5 bases, and 8 bases had no gene match. This CDR3 is 15 amino acids long. The CDR3 is CASSVWTGGTTEAFF. The CDR3 DNA sequence: TGTGCCAGCAGTGTATGGACAGGGGGGACGACTGAAGCTTTCTTT.

This clonotype was recorded at least ten times. The rearrangement uses TRBV28 and TRBJ2-3, with 8 bases that match TRBD2. Germline V lookup: CDR1 MDHEN, CDR2 SYDVKM. There are 16 residues in the CDR3. The V segment lost 5 bases and the J segment 5 bases; nucleotides outside the gene matches: 12. Here the CDR3 reads CASSPVGSGTVDTQYF. In DNA, the CDR3 is TGTGCCAGCAGTCCCGTGGGTAGCGGGACGGTAGATACGCAGTATTTT.

In its sample, this clonotype was seen many times. CDR3 nucleotides: TGTGCCAGCAGCTTAACCGGGACAGGAGGCATGAACACTGAAGCTTTCTTT. Translating it yields CASSLTGTGGMNTEAFF. The J gene is TRBJ1-1, the V gene TRBV7-3; 8 bases are a match to TRBD1. The CDR3 extends over 17 amino acids. The V gene end was trimmed by 0 bases and the J gene end by 0 bases; junction bases not matched to a gene: 6. CDR1 and CDR2 from the germline V gene are SGHTA and FQGTGA.

This clonotype was picked up a small number of times. V usage is TRBV6-1 and J usage is TRBJ2-2; D remains ambiguous. The CDR3 sequence is 14 residues long. The V gene's germline CDR1 is MNHNS and CDR2 SASEGT. V was pared by 7 bases and J by 1 base, with 10 bases between. The CDR3 nucleotides are TGTGCCAGCACTCTAGTAAGGAACACCGGGGAGCTGTTTTTT. Translating gives CASTLVRNTGELFF.

This clonotype was observed many times. The genes are TRBV3-1 and TRBJ2-7; 9 positions agree with TRBD2. The CDR3 totals 17 residues. The trim removed 1 base at V and 2 bases at J, leaving 9 bases unmatched. From germline, CDR1 is LGHDT and CDR2 YNNKEL (reference sequence). In DNA, the CDR3 is TGTGCCAGCAGCCAAGGTATCAGCGGGAGGAACACCTACGAGCAGTACTTC. Translating it yields CASSQGISGRNTYEQYF.

To note about this clonotype: Just one base apart from a much larger clone, this may be a read error. The rearrangement links TRBV6-6 to TRBJ2-1; 7 bases are a match to TRBD1. CDR1 is MNHNY, CDR2 SVGAGI, per germline (reference sequence). This CDR3 is built from 17 residues. The CDR3 here is CTSSYSYDSTGIHEQFF. The CDR3 region has the DNA TGTACCAGCAGTTACTCCTACGACTCGACAGGGATCCATGAGCAGTTCTTC.

This clonotype was detected many times. The chain couples TRBV28 to TRBJ2-5; D may be TRBD2 (6 bases). The V and J ends lost 6 bases and 2 bases respectively, with 13 bases between them. This CDR3 is built from 14 residues. Germline V gives CDR1 MDHEN, CDR2 SYDVKM. In DNA form, the CDR3 reads TGTGCCAGCAGAATAGCGGTAATGCAAGAGACCCAGTACTTC. As protein: CASRIAVMQETQYF. The full variable domain, in which reference TRBV28 and TRBJ2-5 provide the parts outside the CDR3, is DVKVTQSSRYLVKRTGEKVFLECVQDMDHENMFWYRQDPGLGLRLIYFSYDVKMKEKGDIPEGYSVSREKKERFSLILESASTNQTSMYLCASRIAVMQETQYFGPGTRLLVL.

The genes are TRBV29-1 and TRBJ1-2; D not certain. Deletions cut 1 base from V and 2 bases from J, with 8 bases between. This CDR3 spans 13 amino acids. Germline loops: CDR1 SQVTM, CDR2 ANQGSEA. The CDR3 DNA follows: TGCAGCGTTGAAGGACATATCAACTATGGCTACACCTTC. Translating it yields CSVEGHINYGYTF.

This clonotype showed up many times. The rearrangement links TRBV7-3 to TRBJ2-7, with 8 nucleotides matching TRBD1. Germline CDR1 and CDR2: SGHTA and FQGTGA. V shed 3 bases, J shed 5 bases, and the junction held 3 bases outside the gene matches. The CDR3 runs to 13 residues. CDR3 residues: CASSFQGADEQYF. The CDR3 DNA is TGTGCCAGCAGCTTCCAGGGGGCCGACGAGCAGTACTTC.

This chain joins TRBV3-1 and TRBJ1-5, with D unresolved. The CDR3 spans 13 residues. With 0 bases removed from V and 6 bases from J, the gap between germline ends came to 6 bases. The V gene's germline CDR1 is LGHDT and CDR2 YNNKEL (reference sequence). The CDR3: CASSQDLSQPQHF. The CDR3 nucleotides read TGTGCCAGCAGCCAAGACCTGTCTCAGCCCCAGCATTTT.